This note documents a single T cell receptor beta chain sequence. At one boundary the junction diverges from the germline segment, which might be a read error. A J-beta primer mix and a sample-barcoded 5' primer were used in a second PCR of roughly 7 to 12 cycles. TCRdb processed the 5' RACE reads anew with MiXCR; each CDR3 protein has one entry. The repertoire holds 700,000 to 950,000 distinct CDR3 sequences, with roughly two fifths as singletons. This specimen belongs to a study of blood T cells in healthy people across ages. CDR3 length: 13 residues. Germline-derived CDR1 and CDR2 are LGHNA and YNFKEQ.

This TCR was recovered from a woman in her fifties or sixties in good health. Sequenced input: blood. The chain links TRBV4-2 to TRBJ2-5; no definite D call. CDR3 sequence reads: CASSQDNGETRYF. The CDR3 nucleotides are TGTGCCAGCAGCCAAGATAACGGAGAGACCCGGTACTTC.